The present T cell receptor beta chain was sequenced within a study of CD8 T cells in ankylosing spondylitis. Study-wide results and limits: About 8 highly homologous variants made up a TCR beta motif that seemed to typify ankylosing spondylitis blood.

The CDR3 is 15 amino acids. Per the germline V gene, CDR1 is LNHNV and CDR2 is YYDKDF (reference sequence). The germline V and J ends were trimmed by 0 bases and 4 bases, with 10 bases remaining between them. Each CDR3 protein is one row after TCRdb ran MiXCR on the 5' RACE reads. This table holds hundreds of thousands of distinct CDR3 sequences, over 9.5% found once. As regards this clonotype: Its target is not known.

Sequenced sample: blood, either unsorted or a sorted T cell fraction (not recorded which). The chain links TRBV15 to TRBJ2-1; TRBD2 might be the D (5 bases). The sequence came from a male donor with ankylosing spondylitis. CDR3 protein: CATSREDGIYNEQFF. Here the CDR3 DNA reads TGTGCCACCAGCAGAGAGGACGGGATTTACAATGAGCAGTTCTTC. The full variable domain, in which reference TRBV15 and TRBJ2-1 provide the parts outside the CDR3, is DAMVIQNPRYQVTQFGKPVTLSCSQTLNHNVMYWYQQKSSQAPKLLFHYYDKDFNNEADTPDNFQSRRPNTSFCFLDIRSPGLGDTAMYLCATSREDGIYNEQFFGPGTRLTVL.